This T cell receptor beta chain is from a study of T cell repertoires in cytomegalovirus infection. Overall study context: CMV infection and matching HLA type were both indicated by public TCR beta signatures. The study's findings and limits: Pooled public TCR beta family frequency picked out CMV carriers with the relevant HLA. HLA-C-restricted CMV-specific TCR beta clonotypes were dominant in the ex vivo response.

Trimming took 6 bases from V and 3 from J; bases not matched to a gene: 9. The CDR3 consists of 15 residues. This clonotype was found many times. Antigen specificity is unknown. Via MiXCR, TCRdb re-called the reads, giving one row per CDR3 protein. The sample has under 100,000 distinct CDR3 sequences, less than 4.5% seen once. The TCR was taken from a human donor in good health (CMV status not recorded). Some clones in this sample may be carry-over from other donors' samples. Sequenced material: PBMCs. V is TRBV6-7 and J is TRBJ2-7; 9 positions agree with TRBD1. TRBV6-7 is sorted into the ORF group, with uncertain function. CDR3 region: CASSPDRGVLYEQYF. CDR3 sequence (DNA): TGTGCCAGCAGCCCCGACAGGGGGGTCCTCTACGAGCAGTACTTC.